These 30 T cell receptor beta chains were all obtained from the same sample, sequenced in a study of blood T cell repertoires in COVID-19 (dated by TCRdb to about 2020). The library was prepared using the immunoSEQ multiplex PCR assay. The clones in this table, taken by TCRdb from immuneACCESS, are in-frame only. Not every clone is retained; where verified, under half of the shortfall comes from an unresolved V gene, and the cause of the rest is unknown. This sample comprises some 130,000 clones, about 72% of them detected only once. The top ten constitute approximately 11% of the sample. Material for sequencing was peripheral blood. These receptors originate from a man aged 60 to 69 who had recovered from COVID-19.

The chain has TRBV28 and TRBJ1-2; no clear D. CDR1 MDHEN and CDR2 SYDVKM come from the germline V gene. This CDR3 region has 16 residues. Between the trimmed V and J ends, which lost 4 bases and 0 bases, there was a span of 15 bases. The CDR3 coding sequence is TGTGCCAGCAGTTCTTATTTTGTTTCAGCTAACTATGGCTACACCTTC. It codes for CASSSYFVSANYGYTF.

The chain joins TRBV5-1 to TRBJ1-6; TRBD1 might be the D (5 bases). CDR1 SGHRS and CDR2 YFSETQ come from the germline V gene. CDR3 length equals 15 residues. Trimming took 0 bases from V and 9 from J, leaving 13 bases between them. CDR3: CASSLERGLGSPLHF. The CDR3 DNA follows: TGCGCCAGCAGCTTGGAGCGGGGCCTCGGTTCACCCCTCCACTTT.

At least ten counts were recorded for this clone. V and J are TRBV9 and TRBJ1-6; D not certain. Germline V gene lookup returns CDR1 SGDLS and CDR2 YYNGEE. There are 14 residues in the CDR3. With 6 bases removed from V and 5 bases from J, the gap between germline ends came to 12 bases. DNA of the CDR3: TGTGCCAGCAAAGGAGGGAACAATAATTCACCCCTCCACTTT. Its translation is CASKGGNNNSPLHF.

V usage is TRBV5-6 and J usage is TRBJ2-7; 10 bases are a match to TRBD2. Unmatched junction bases numbered 3, after V lost 2 bases and J lost 4 bases. The CDR3 runs to 14 residues. In germline, CDR1 is SGHDT, CDR2 YYEEEE. DNA for the CDR3: TGTGCCAGCAGCTTATATAGCGGGAGGTACGAGCAGTACTTC. Its translation: CASSLYSGRYEQYF. Together with reference TRBV5-6 and TRBJ2-7, the CDR3 gives the full variable domain: DAGVTQSPTHLIKTRGQQVTLRCSPKSGHDTVSWYQQALGQGPQFIFQYYEEEERQRGNFPDRFSGHQFPNYSSELNVNALLLGDSALYLCASSLYSGRYEQYFGPGTRLTVT.

J is TRBJ1-5 and V is TRBV7-9; D perhaps matches TRBD1 (5 bases). Germline lookup yields CDR1 SEHNR and CDR2 FQNEAQ (reference sequence). Between the trimmed V and J ends, which lost 5 bases and 0 bases, there was a span of 17 bases. The CDR3 runs 17 residues. The CDR3 sequence is CASSPNSPGGSNQPQHF. In DNA form, the CDR3 reads TGTGCCAGCAGCCCAAATTCCCCCGGGGGTAGCAATCAGCCCCAGCATTTT.

The chain recombines TRBV24-1 with TRBJ2-1, with 7 bases matching TRBD1. This CDR3 has 15 amino acids. Germline-derived CDR1 and CDR2 are KGHDR and SFDVKD. V gave up 2 bases and J gave up 12 bases; unmatched junction bases: 12. CDR3 nucleotide sequence: TGTGCCACCAGTGATTCTCGACAGGGAATTTTTGGGCAGTTCTTC. It translates to CATSDSRQGIFGQFF.

The chain is built from TRBV4-3 and TRBJ1-3; TRBD1 is a possible D gene (5 bases). Germline lookup yields CDR1 LGHNA and CDR2 YSLEER. The germline V and J ends were trimmed by 1 base and 3 bases, with 13 bases remaining between them. This CDR3 is built from 16 residues. CDR3 region: CASSQVAGSDGNTIYF. The CDR3 bases are TGCGCCAGCAGCCAAGTAGCAGGGTCGGATGGAAACACCATATATTTT.

This clone showed up many times. J is TRBJ2-2 and V is TRBV4-3; 8 bases map to TRBD2. The CDR3 is 17 residues long. V lost 1 base, J lost 4 bases, and 8 bases stayed unmatched. Germline V lookup: CDR1 LGHNA, CDR2 YSLEER. The CDR3 nucleotides are TGCGCCAGCAGCCAAGGTTTGGTAGCGGGGACCACCGGGGAGCTGTTTTTT. Its protein is CASSQGLVAGTTGELFF.

The genes are TRBV7-9 and TRBJ1-2; D may be TRBD1 (5 bases). CDR3 size: 14 residues. The V gene lost 1 base and the J gene lost 7 bases, with 13 bases spanning the gap. CDR1 and CDR2 (germline): SEHNR, FQNEAQ (reference sequence). This CDR3 reads CASSLVQGVAGYTF. For the CDR3, the DNA is TGTGCCAGCAGCTTAGTTCAGGGTGTGGCTGGCTACACCTTC.

The chain couples TRBV27 to TRBJ2-7, with D possibly TRBD2 on 6 matching bases. The germline V gene encodes CDR1 MNHEY and CDR2 SMNVEV (reference sequence). The CDR3 loop spans 14 amino acids. The V gene lost 3 bases and the J gene lost 2 bases, with 11 bases spanning the gap. The CDR3 protein is CASSLASAAYEQYF. CDR3 coding DNA: TGTGCCAGCAGTTTGGCTAGCGCCGCCTACGAGCAGTACTTC.

This clone appeared a single time. The chain couples TRBV28 to TRBJ2-3; TRBD1 agrees at 8 bases. CDR1 is MDHEN and CDR2 is SYDVKM in the germline V gene. The V gene end was trimmed by 4 bases and the J gene end by 6 bases; junction bases not matched to a gene: 6. CDR3 size: 14 residues. CDR3 protein: CASSSSTGVDTQYF. CDR3 DNA: TGTGCCAGCAGTTCCTCGACAGGGGTTGATACGCAGTATTTT. The full variable domain, rest sourced from reference TRBV28 and TRBJ2-3, is DVKVTQSSRYLVKRTGEKVFLECVQDMDHENMFWYRQDPGLGLRLIYFSYDVKMKEKGDIPEGYSVSREKKERFSLILESASTNQTSMYLCASSSSTGVDTQYFGPGTRLTVL.

This chain links TRBV6-2 or TRBV6-3 with TRBJ2-1, with TRBD2 matching 9 bases. V lost 2 bases to trimming and J lost 4 bases; unmatched junction nucleotides: 3. CDR3 length: 15 amino acids. The germline CDR1 and CDR2 sequences are MNHEY and SVGEGT. CDR3 sequence: CASSYAGGEYNEQFF. Written as DNA, the CDR3 is TGTGCCAGCAGTTACGCGGGAGGGGAGTACAATGAGCAGTTCTTC.

This clone was seen just once. The gene calls are TRBV27 and TRBJ2-3; D perhaps matches TRBD1 (6 bases). The CDR3 covers 14 residues. The germline V gene has CDR1 MNHEY and CDR2 SMNVEV (reference sequence). Deletions cut 11 bases from V and 5 bases from J, with 20 bases between. This CDR3 is CAVRRAGVIDTQYF. The CDR3 DNA reads TGTGCCGTCCGACGGGCAGGGGTTATAGATACGCAGTATTTT.

The chain recombines TRBV30 with TRBJ1-1; D remains unclear. V gave up 4 bases and J gave up 4 bases, with 16 bases separating them. The CDR3 runs to 14 residues. Germline V gives CDR1 GTSNPN, CDR2 SVGIG (reference sequence). The CDR3 bases are TGTGCCTGGATGGTGCGTCGGGGTGGCACTGAAGCTTTCTTT. This codes for CAWMVRRGGTEAFF.

The rearrangement links TRBV12-3 or TRBV12-4 to TRBJ1-1; D not certain. V lost 3 bases, J lost 6 bases, and 2 bases lay in between. The CDR3 is 10 residues long. The CDR3 here is CASSFSEAFF. CDR3 DNA: TGTGCCAGCAGTTTCTCTGAAGCTTTCTTT.

Here the CDR3 DNA reads TGTGCCAGCAGCTTAGTAGGGGGCGCGGAGAATTCACCCCTCCACTTT. The encoded protein is CASSLVGGAENSPLHF. This chain joins TRBV11-2 and TRBJ1-6; 7 nucleotides align to TRBD1. V shed 1 base, J shed 7 bases, and the junction held 7 bases outside the gene matches. Germline V gene sequence: CDR1 SGHAT, CDR2 FQNNGV. This CDR3 comprises 16 residues.

J is TRBJ2-1 and V is TRBV6-1; possible D gene TRBD2, 5 bases. The CDR3 loop spans 14 amino acids. Germline loops: CDR1 MNHNS, CDR2 SASEGT. Trimming removed 6 bases at V and 0 bases at J, with 9 bases between. CDR3 in amino acids: CASRRTASYNEQFF. Here the CDR3 DNA reads TGTGCCAGCAGGCGGACTGCCTCCTACAATGAGCAGTTCTTC.

This chain links TRBV28 with TRBJ2-3, with D unresolved. The CDR3 runs 13 residues. Trimming took off 3 bases at V and 1 base at J, with 5 bases between the two ends. Germline assignment: CDR1 MDHEN and CDR2 SYDVKM. DNA of the CDR3: TGTGCCAGCAGTTTTGTCGGCACAGATACGCAGTATTTT. Its translation: CASSFVGTDTQYF.

CDR3 region: CASSDGAGYQAGELFF. The CDR3 nucleotides are TGTGCCAGCAGCGATGGGGCAGGGTACCAAGCCGGGGAGCTGTTTTTT. The rearrangement links TRBV7-3 to TRBJ2-2; perhaps TRBD1 as D (5 bases). The germline V and J ends were trimmed by 5 bases and 6 bases, with 19 bases remaining between them. This CDR3 has 16 residues. CDR1 SGHTA and CDR2 FQGTGA come from the germline V gene.

This sequence joins TRBV11-3 and TRBJ2-1; the D gene is possibly TRBD2 (5 bases). Germline CDR1 SGHNT, CDR2 YENEEA. V gave up 6 bases and J gave up 4 bases, with 10 bases separating them. The length of the CDR3 is 13 residues. The CDR3 reads CASSTGFYNEQFF. Here the CDR3 DNA reads TGTGCCAGCAGTACGGGGTTTTACAATGAGCAGTTCTTC.

The chain recombines TRBV2 with TRBJ2-5; D is possibly TRBD2 (6 bases). Germline assignment: CDR1 SNHLY and CDR2 FYNNEI. The CDR3 is 13 amino acids. Between the trimmed V and J ends, which lost 5 bases and 4 bases, there was a span of 11 bases. Here the CDR3 DNA reads TGTGCCAGCAGTCAGGGACTCTTAGAGACCCAGTACTTC. Translating it yields CASSQGLLETQYF.

The V call is TRBV28, the J call TRBJ1-3; D gene unclear. This CDR3 has 14 amino acids. From germline, CDR1 is MDHEN and CDR2 SYDVKM. V lost 6 bases and J 0 bases, leaving 9 bases between the germline ends. The chain's CDR3 is CASSQMLSGNTIYF. CDR3 coding DNA: TGTGCCAGCAGCCAGATGCTCTCTGGAAACACCATATATTTT. Full variable domain (rest looked up from reference TRBV28 and TRBJ1-3): DVKVTQSSRYLVKRTGEKVFLECVQDMDHENMFWYRQDPGLGLRLIYFSYDVKMKEKGDIPEGYSVSREKKERFSLILESASTNQTSMYLCASSQMLSGNTIYFGEGSWLTVV.

The genes are TRBV5-6 and TRBJ1-2, with TRBD1 identical over 8 bases. V shed 4 bases, J shed 8 bases, and the junction held 10 bases outside the gene matches. From germline, CDR1 is SGHDT and CDR2 YYEEEE. CDR3 length equals 14 residues. CDR3: CASSVQTGVRGYTF. The CDR3 nucleotides read TGTGCCAGCAGCGTCCAGACAGGGGTTAGGGGCTACACCTTC.

This clone showed up just a few times. V is TRBV5-5 and J is TRBJ1-2; the match to TRBD1 covers 10 bases. The CDR3 has 15 residues. V shed 3 bases, J shed 8 bases, and the junction held 10 bases outside the gene matches. Germline lookup yields CDR1 SGHKS and CDR2 YYEKEE (reference sequence). The CDR3 region is CASSSSRGTGDGYTF. The CDR3 DNA sequence: TGTGCCAGCAGCTCGAGTCGCGGGACAGGGGACGGCTACACCTTC.

The chain links TRBV6-5 to TRBJ2-1, with TRBD2 identical over 15 bases. The CDR3 totals 14 residues. CDR1 is MNHEY and CDR2 is SVGAGI in the germline V gene. J lost 7 bases, V lost 8 bases, and 3 bases had no gene match. CDR3 sequence (DNA): TGTGCCAGCTCCGGGACTAGCGGGGGGAATGAGCAGTTCTTC. Protein sequence: CASSGTSGGNEQFF.

The chain has TRBV28 and TRBJ2-3, with D possibly matching TRBD2 (7 bases). The CDR3 consists of 15 residues. Germline assignment: CDR1 MDHEN and CDR2 SYDVKM. The ends were cut back, 2 bases at V and 0 bases at J, with 9 bases in the middle. CDR3: CASSLRGGSTDTQYF. The CDR3 region has the DNA TGTGCCAGCAGTTTAAGGGGGGGGAGCACAGATACGCAGTATTTT.

The chain uses TRBV5-4 and TRBJ1-5, with D possibly TRBD1 on 5 matching bases. This CDR3 has 16 amino acids. From germline, CDR1 is SGHNT and CDR2 YYREEE (reference sequence). V gave up 4 bases and J gave up 3 bases, with 17 bases separating them. The CDR3 nucleotides are TGTGCCAGCAGCGATGGGGGAGGCGCCACCAATCAGCCCCAGCATTTT. Translation gives CASSDGGGATNQPQHF.

J is TRBJ1-3 and V is TRBV29-1, with 7 bases identical to TRBD1. Unmatched junction bases numbered 4, after V lost 5 bases and J lost 0 bases. Germline CDR1 SQVTM, CDR2 ANQGSEA. This CDR3 is 14 amino acids long. This CDR3 is CSVSTGYSGNTIYF. The CDR3, as DNA: TGCAGCGTTTCGACAGGGTACTCTGGAAACACCATATATTTT.

V and J are TRBV12-3 or TRBV12-4 and TRBJ2-7; 7 bases match TRBD1. The J segment lost 7 bases and the V segment lost 7 bases, leaving 10 bases of the junction unmatched. The CDR3 length is 13 residues. The CDR3: CASTDNRGWEQYF. The CDR3 region has the DNA TGTGCCAGCACCGATAACAGGGGTTGGGAGCAGTACTTC.

The chain joins TRBV6-5 to TRBJ1-3, with unresolved D. CDR1 MNHEY and CDR2 SVGAGI come from the germline V gene. The ends were cut back, 0 bases at V and 2 bases at J, with 8 bases in the middle. This CDR3 spans 15 amino acids. CDR3 protein: CASSYSTGTGNTIYF. The CDR3, as DNA: TGTGCCAGCAGTTACTCGACGGGGACTGGAAACACCATATATTTT.